This T cell receptor beta chain was sequenced for a study of T cell responses to AZD1222 COVID-19 vaccine. Findings and caveats of the study: Compared with day 0, the breadth and depth of the Spike-specific TCR repertoire rose significantly after two doses of AZD1222. White British ancestry dominated among donors, who included more females, and clonal diversity was possibly underestimated.

Between the trimmed V and J ends, which lost 3 bases and 2 bases, there was a span of 13 bases. Germline-derived CDR1 and CDR2 are LNHDA and SQIVND (reference sequence). The CDR3 has 15 residues. Clones were sequenced by immunoSEQ multiplex PCR, and TCRdb holds only the in-frame ones, with some missing. Here the sample spans roughly 150,000 clones, approximately 91% being singletons. Details on this clone: Its antigen remains unidentified.

The chain recombines TRBV19 with TRBJ1-1, with D perhaps TRBD1 (5 bases). The specimen was peripheral blood, collected 28 days after the second AZD1222 dose. This sequence originates from an adult who received the AZD1222 COVID-19 vaccine. CDR3 loop: CASSIQGIPNTEAFF. The CDR3 DNA reads as TGTGCCAGTAGTATTCAGGGAATCCCAAACACTGAAGCTTTCTTT.